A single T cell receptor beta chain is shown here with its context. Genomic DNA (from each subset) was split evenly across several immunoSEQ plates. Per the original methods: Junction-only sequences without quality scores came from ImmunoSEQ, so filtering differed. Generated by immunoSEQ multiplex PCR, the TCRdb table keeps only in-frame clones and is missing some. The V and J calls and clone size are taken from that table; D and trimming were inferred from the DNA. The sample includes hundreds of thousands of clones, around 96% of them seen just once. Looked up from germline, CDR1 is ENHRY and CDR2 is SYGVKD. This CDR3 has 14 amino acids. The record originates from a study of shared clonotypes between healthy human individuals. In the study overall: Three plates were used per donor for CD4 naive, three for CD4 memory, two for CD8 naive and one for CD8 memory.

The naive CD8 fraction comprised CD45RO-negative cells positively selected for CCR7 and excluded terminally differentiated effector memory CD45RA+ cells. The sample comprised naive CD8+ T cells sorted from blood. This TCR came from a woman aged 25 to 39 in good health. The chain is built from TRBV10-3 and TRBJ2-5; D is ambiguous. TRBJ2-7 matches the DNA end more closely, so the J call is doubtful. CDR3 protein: CAITPGGNSYEQYF. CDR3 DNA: TGTGCCATTACCCCTGGCGGCAACTCCTACGAGCAGTACTTC.